This T cell receptor beta chain was observed in a study of cytomegalovirus exposure and HLA in healthy donors (dated by TCRdb to the late 2010s). Study-level background: According to a later analysis, one platform produced both the 120 validation repertoires and the approximately 660 repertoires of the first cohort. The study combined high-throughput TCR immunosequencing, statistical association of individual TCRs with disease status, and machine learning to predict cytomegalovirus infection status. The aim of the study was to test whether cataloging public T cell receptors could identify signatures of past pathogen exposure. In addition to the first cohort of roughly 670 subjects, a separate validation cohort of around 110 different subjects was used.

Library preparation was by the immunoSEQ multiplex PCR assay. The published analysis was carried out like this. A statistical classification framework was built to diagnose cytomegalovirus status from the catalog of TCR beta chain sequences. TCRdb carries this immuneACCESS record with in-frame sequences only. Its versions omit some clonotypes, under half of them owing to an unresolved V gene in the studies checked, with the rest unexplained. V, J and clone size reflect that table, while D and trimming were determined from the DNA. For this sample there are a few hundred thousand clones; roughly 84% appear just once. About 11% of the sample rests with the top ten. Based on the germline V gene, the CDR1 and CDR2 sequences are MGHRA and YSYEKL. Trimming takes 1 base off V and 5 bases off J; junction bases not matched to a gene: 9. The CDR3 contains 17 residues, cysteine and phenylalanine counted. Here the CDR3 DNA is all that survives: 51 bases in frame from base 1.

Separate from the approximately 700-subject first cohort, the validation cohort of roughly 110 subjects was the group to which the donors belonged. What the study reported, not specific to this receptor: In a later analysis, TCRs clustered in the first cohort were found to also tend to co-occur in the 120 or so validation repertoires, with 85% to 95% of cluster scores above 0. In the study, about 150 TCR beta chains were listed as associated with cytomegalovirus. Most TCR sequences were seen in very few donors, while some public TCRs were found in many individuals. The validation cohort had no HLA typing available for a later analysis, so co-occurrence within that cohort was assessed over all 130 or so repertoires. The authors suggested that the approach could potentially be extended to other disease states and immunological phenotypes. Three of the identified cytomegalovirus-associated TCR beta chains were confirmed in vitro to be specific for cytomegalovirus antigens. Cytomegalovirus status was reported to be diagnosed by the classifier with high specificity and sensitivity in both the original and validation cohorts.

With regard to this clone: The antigen it recognizes is unknown. No much larger clone is present one base from it, and per-base qualities are unavailable.

The sequence joins TRBV4-1 to TRBJ2-7; 12 central bases correspond to TRBD2. The specimen sequenced was PBMCs. The clonotype was recovered from a man between 18 and 29 years old in good health and CMV-seropositive. The DNA sequence follows: TGCGCCAGCAGCCAAGGAGGACTAGCGGGACGAAAGAACGAGCAGTACTTC. Its protein is CASSQGGLAGRKNEQYF.